These 30 T cell receptor beta chains came from one sample sequenced in a study of blood T cells in healthy people across ages (dated by TCRdb to the mid-2010s). The method was 5' RACE. Data came from an Illumina HiSeq 2500. A second PCR of roughly 7 to 12 cycles was run with a J-beta primer mix and a sample-barcoded 5' primer. TCRdb reprocessing: public reads trimmed at Q25 with fastp, clones called with MiXCR, in-frame beta chains kept. One record per CDR3 amino acid sequence lists the most common genes and DNA. This sample comprises around 750,000 distinct CDR3 sequences, about 55% of them detected only once. The biggest ten clones account for about two fifths of the sample. Sequenced input: blood. These receptors all come from an older man in good health.

The chain links TRBV12-3 or TRBV12-4 to TRBJ2-4, with TRBD1 matching over 12 bases. This CDR3 is 19 amino acids long. Trimming took 3 bases from V and 0 from J; bases not matched to a gene: 9. CDR3 amino acids: CASSLPPGQGAGAKNIQYF. The CDR3 DNA reads as TGTGCCAGCAGTTTGCCCCCGGGACAGGGGGCAGGAGCCAAAAACATTCAGTACTTC.

This clonotype was seen only a few times. The rearrangement joins TRBV20-1 to TRBJ1-2; TRBD1 is a possible D gene (5 bases). CDR1 and CDR2 from the germline V gene are DFQATT and SNEGSKA (reference sequence). This CDR3 is 12 amino acids long. V was cut by 2 bases and J by 8 bases, with 12 bases left in between. The CDR3 reads CSARQGARGYTF. CDR3 DNA sequence: TGCAGTGCTAGACAGGGCGCGAGAGGCTACACCTTC.

This rearrangement joins TRBV2 to TRBJ2-7, with D perhaps matching TRBD2 (5 bases). The germline V gene encodes CDR1 SNHLY and CDR2 FYNNEI. V dropped 7 bases and J dropped 2 bases, with 9 bases sitting between them. CDR3 length equals 12 residues. CDR3 loop: CASNGEPYEQYF. The CDR3 nucleotides read TGTGCCAGCAACGGGGAGCCCTACGAGCAGTACTTC.

The sample holds a few counts of this clonotype. This rearrangement joins TRBV4-2 to TRBJ2-5, with TRBD2 identical over 7 bases. Gene TRBJ2-7 matches the end of the DNA better, so the J call may be wrong. The length of the CDR3 is 17 residues. CDR1 and CDR2 from the germline V gene are LGHNA and YNFKEQ. The CDR3, as DNA: TGTGCCAGCAGCCAAGAGGATAGACTAGCAGTATCCTACGAGCAGTACTTC. Amino acids: CASSQEDRLAVSYEQYF.

The rearrangement joins TRBV19 to TRBJ2-1, with 9 positions matching TRBD1. The junction had 10 bases not matched to a gene; V was cut back by 5 bases and J by 2 bases. Germline loops: CDR1 LNHDA, CDR2 SQIVND (reference sequence). The CDR3 length is 17 residues. The CDR3 reads CASSPLTGTGTYNEQFF. The CDR3 nucleotides read TGTGCCAGTAGTCCGCTAACCGGGACAGGGACCTACAATGAGCAGTTCTTC.

The rearrangement joins TRBV7-8 to TRBJ2-1; 12 bases map to TRBD2. After removal of 5 bases from V and 8 bases from J, the junction contained 16 bases not matched to a gene. This CDR3 comprises 18 residues. In germline, CDR1 is SGHVS, CDR2 FQNEAQ. The CDR3 sequence: CASSMTSGSPHPSDEQFF. CDR3 bases: TGTGCCAGCAGCATGACTAGCGGGAGCCCTCACCCCTCGGATGAGCAGTTCTTC.

In the case of this clonotype: A read error is possible here, since a much larger clone lies one base away. The chain uses TRBV12-3 or TRBV12-4 and TRBJ2-3; 9 nucleotides agree with TRBD2. The trim removed 9 bases at V and 14 bases at J, leaving 15 bases unmatched. The length of the CDR3 is 13 residues. CDR3 sequence: CASGSGSHRDAYF. Written as DNA, the CDR3 is TGTGCCAGTGGTAGCGGGAGCCACAGAGACGCGTATTTT.

This chain uses TRBV12-3 or TRBV12-4 with TRBJ2-3; possible D gene TRBD1, 5 bases. The V end was cut by 1 base, the J end by 4 bases, with 6 bases between. This CDR3 contains 13 residues. CDR3 protein: CASSLGQSDTQYF. The CDR3 bases are TGTGCCAGCAGTTTAGGACAGTCAGATACGCAGTATTTT.

Only a few counts were recorded for this clonotype. The rearrangement links TRBV20-1 to TRBJ2-7; 12 positions agree with TRBD2. The CDR3 sequence is 15 residues long. In germline, CDR1 is DFQATT, CDR2 SNEGSKA (reference sequence). V lost 0 bases and J lost 3; bases outside the gene matches: 3. The CDR3 is CSAREGTSGFYEQYF. The DNA for the CDR3 is TGCAGTGCTAGAGAGGGGACTAGCGGGTTCTACGAGCAGTACTTC.

This rearrangement joins TRBV20-1 to TRBJ2-7, with a tentative D call TRBD2 (6 bases). Germline lookup yields CDR1 DFQATT and CDR2 SNEGSKA (reference sequence). Between the trimmed V and J ends, which lost 4 bases and 2 bases, there was a span of 9 bases. CDR3 length equals 12 residues. In DNA, the CDR3 is TGCAGTGCTACGCGGGACCCCTACGAGCAGTACTTC. It is translated as CSATRDPYEQYF.

CDR3 in amino acids: CASSVGGSTGEQFF. The DNA of the CDR3 is TGTGCCAGCAGTGTCGGCGGGTCCACAGGGGAGCAGTTCTTC. The chain has TRBV2 and TRBJ2-1, with a possible D match to TRBD1 (6 bases). V shed 4 bases and J shed 10 bases, with 17 bases lying between them. Germline assignment: CDR1 SNHLY and CDR2 FYNNEI. The CDR3 length is 14 residues.

Written as DNA, the CDR3 is TGCAGCGCCGTAGGGCGGGAGGGGAACAATGAGCAGTTCTTC. Its translation is CSAVGREGNNEQFF. The chain uses TRBV29-1 and TRBJ2-1; 9 positions match TRBD2. CDR3 length equals 14 residues. Germline V gene data show CDR1 as SQVTM and CDR2 as ANQGSEA. Losses at the gene ends were 7 bases for V and 5 bases for J; bases not matched to a gene: 9.

The chain employs TRBV28 and TRBJ2-7; D is possibly TRBD1 or TRBD2 (5 bases each). V lost 11 bases to trimming and J lost 2 bases, with 22 bases between them. CDR1 is MDHEN and CDR2 is SYDVKM in the germline V gene. The CDR3 extends over 15 amino acids. The CDR3 DNA sequence: TGTGCCGGCACACTAGAGGGGTTAGGAACCTACGAGCAGTACTTC. It translates to CAGTLEGLGTYEQYF.

This clonotype showed up just once. Here the CDR3 reads CASRPLGDLEAFF. Here the CDR3 DNA reads TGTGCCAGCCGCCCTCTGGGCGATCTAGAAGCTTTCTTT. The chain employs TRBV25-1 and TRBJ1-1; D ambiguous. CDR1 and CDR2 from the germline V gene are MGHDK and SYGVNS. This CDR3 spans 13 amino acids. V shed 8 bases and J shed 8 bases, with 18 bases lying between them.

The genes are TRBV6-5 and TRBJ2-1, with TRBD2 matching over 13 bases. The CDR3 totals 16 residues. Germline trimming cut 4 bases from V and 9 bases from J; bases unmatched to any gene: 9. Germline V gene data show CDR1 as MNHEY and CDR2 as SVGAGI. The CDR3 region is CASSSPGTSGKPEQFF. CDR3 nucleotide sequence: TGTGCCAGCAGTTCACCCGGGACTAGCGGGAAGCCTGAGCAGTTCTTC.

V usage is TRBV7-2 and J usage is TRBJ2-3; D is undetermined. Germline V gives CDR1 SGHTA, CDR2 FQGNSA. Trimming stripped 1 base from V and 3 bases from J, with 8 bases between. CDR3 length: 14 amino acids. CDR3 residues: CASSLVSQTDTQYF. The CDR3 DNA reads TGTGCCAGCAGCTTAGTCTCCCAGACAGATACGCAGTATTTT.

The V call is TRBV27, the J call TRBJ2-7; 8 bases are shared with TRBD2. From germline, CDR1 is MNHEY and CDR2 SMNVEV (reference sequence). The CDR3 is 16 amino acids. V lost 5 bases to trimming and J lost 0 bases; unmatched junction nucleotides: 9. CDR3 protein: CASSPSGSASSYEQYF. CDR3 DNA sequence: TGTGCCAGCAGTCCCAGCGGGAGCGCCAGCTCCTACGAGCAGTACTTC.

The rearrangement joins TRBV18 to TRBJ2-7; 13 nucleotides agree with TRBD2. V dropped 4 bases and J dropped 7; count of bases not matched to a gene: 13. The CDR3 runs to 17 residues. The germline V gene has CDR1 KGHSH and CDR2 LQKENI. CDR3 in amino acids: CASSLPRLAGGPGEQYF. DNA for the CDR3: TGTGCCAGCTCACTTCCGAGACTAGCGGGAGGCCCGGGGGAGCAGTACTTC.

The chain links TRBV5-5 to TRBJ2-3; D possibly corresponds to TRBD2 (6 bases). Germline CDR1 is SGHKS and CDR2 is YYEKEE (reference sequence). CDR3 size: 16 residues. Trimming took off 2 bases at V and 1 base at J, with 14 bases between the two ends. The chain's CDR3 is CASSFGLPGGTDTQYF. The CDR3 DNA follows: TGTGCCAGCAGCTTCGGACTACCGGGTGGCACAGATACGCAGTATTTT. Filled out from reference TRBV5-5 and TRBJ2-3, the complete variable domain reads DAGVTQSPTHLIKTRGQQVTLRCSPISGHKSVSWYQQVLGQGPQFIFQYYEKEERGRGNFPDRFSARQFPNYSSELNVNALLLGDSALYLCASSFGLPGGTDTQYFGPGTRLTVL.

This clonotype was detected a few times. The chain has TRBV10-3 and TRBJ2-7; 8 nucleotides line up with TRBD1. CDR1 ENHRY and CDR2 SYGVKD come from the germline V gene. The CDR3 extends over 13 amino acids. Trimming removed 9 bases from V and 2 bases from J; junction bases left unmatched: 6. The CDR3 loop reads CAIGTGTPYEQYF. DNA for the CDR3: TGTGCCATAGGGACAGGAACCCCCTACGAGCAGTACTTC.

The CDR3 bases are TGTGCCAGCAGCTACGAGACGGGGAGCTATGGCTACACCTTC. Protein sequence: CASSYETGSYGYTF. The rearrangement joins TRBV7-9 to TRBJ1-2; unclear D gene. The V and J ends lost 4 bases and 4 bases respectively, with 13 bases between them. Germline CDR1 and CDR2: SEHNR and FQNEAQ (reference sequence). The CDR3 is 14 amino acids.

This rearrangement joins TRBV29-1 to TRBJ1-4, with D maybe TRBD1 (6 bases). Germline V gene sequence: CDR1 SQVTM, CDR2 ANQGSEA. The CDR3 has 12 residues. Trimming removed 4 bases at V and 8 bases at J, with 11 bases between. The CDR3 DNA follows: TGCAGCGTTGGGGGGGGCGCGGAAAAACTGTTTTTT. Encoded protein: CSVGGGAEKLFF.

This rearrangement joins TRBV5-1 to TRBJ2-5, with a possible D match to TRBD1 (6 bases). The J call is uncertain, as TRBJ2-7 better fits the DNA end. Germline CDR1 reads SGHRS; CDR2 reads YFSETQ. The CDR3 runs to 14 residues. The CDR3 loop reads CASAEGGQIYEQYF. The CDR3 DNA reads as TGCGCCAGCGCCGAGGGCGGACAGATCTACGAGCAGTACTTC.

The sample holds a few counts of this clonotype. The chain employs TRBV20-1 and TRBJ2-5; no reliable D call. V shed 4 bases and J shed 5 bases, with 11 bases lying between them. The CDR3 totals 12 residues. Germline lookup yields CDR1 DFQATT and CDR2 SNEGSKA (reference sequence). CDR3 loop: CSAIIAAETQYF. As DNA, the CDR3 is TGCAGTGCTATCATAGCAGCTGAGACCCAGTACTTC.

The J gene is TRBJ1-4, the V gene TRBV18; TRBD1 matches 7 bases. Germline loops: CDR1 KGHSH, CDR2 LQKENI. Germline trimming cut 6 bases from V and 4 bases from J; bases unmatched to any gene: 5. The CDR3 has 14 amino acids. The chain's CDR3 is CASSHRDSNEKLFF. The DNA of the CDR3 is TGTGCCAGCTCCCATCGGGACAGTAATGAAAAACTGTTTTTT. The complete variable domain, with remaining parts taken from reference TRBV18 and TRBJ1-4, reads NAGVMQNPRHLVRRRGQEARLRCSPMKGHSHVYWYRQLPEEGLKFMVYLQKENIIDESGMPKERFSAEFPKEGPSILRIQQVVRGDSAAYFCASSHRDSNEKLFFGSGTQLSVL.

This CDR3 reads CASSGTGGYNEQFF. The CDR3 nucleotides are TGTGCCAGCAGTGGGACAGGGGGTTACAATGAGCAGTTCTTC. The chain combines TRBV6-5 with TRBJ2-1, with 11 bases aligning to TRBD1. V dropped 5 bases and J dropped 4; count of bases not matched to a gene: 1. The CDR3 sequence is 14 residues long. Germline V CDR1 and CDR2: MNHEY, SVGAGI.

In regard to this clonotype: A junction boundary mismatches the germline segment, possibly from a read error. The chain carries TRBV7-6 and TRBJ1-6; no firm D call. Germline V gene sequence: CDR1 SGHVS, CDR2 FNYEAQ. CDR3 length equals 14 residues. The CDR3 loop reads CAGSLAQKDSPLHF. DNA of the CDR3: TGTGCCGGCAGCTTAGCACAGAAAGATTCACCCCTCCACTTT. The full variable domain, its missing parts supplied by reference TRBV7-6 and TRBJ1-6, is GAGVSQSPRYKVTKRGQDVALRCDPISGHVSLYWYRQALGQGPEFLTYFNYEAQQDKSGLPNDRFSAERPEGSISTLTIQRTEQRDSAMYRCAGSLAQKDSPLHFGNGTRLTVT.

This clonotype was seen at least ten times. The CDR3 coding sequence is TGTGCCAGCAGCCAAGATCTGGACCTCTCCGCGTCCTACGAGCAGTACTTC. Translation gives CASSQDLDLSASYEQYF. The chain uses TRBV4-2 and TRBJ2-7; no definite D call. This CDR3 region has 17 residues. Germline CDR1 is LGHNA and CDR2 is YNFKEQ. Trimming took off 0 bases at V and 1 base at J, with 16 bases between the two ends.

This chain uses TRBV7-9 with TRBJ2-7; weak D call: TRBD2 (5 bases). Germline CDR1 SEHNR, CDR2 FQNEAQ (reference sequence). Trimming removed 5 bases at V and 4 bases at J, with 21 bases between. The CDR3 is 16 amino acids. In DNA form, the CDR3 reads TGTGCCAGCAGCAATCGATTGAGGGAGACGGCGTACGAGCAGTACTTC. Amino acid sequence: CASSNRLRETAYEQYF.

This chain joins TRBV7-9 and TRBJ1-2; 8 bases match TRBD1. The length of the CDR3 is 15 residues. The V gene end was trimmed by 6 bases and the J gene end by 0 bases; junction bases not matched to a gene: 6. Germline V lookup: CDR1 SEHNR, CDR2 FQNEAQ (reference sequence). The CDR3 DNA reads as TGTGCCAGCAGGCCCCGGGACAGGACTAACTATGGCTACACCTTC. Encoded protein: CASRPRDRTNYGYTF.